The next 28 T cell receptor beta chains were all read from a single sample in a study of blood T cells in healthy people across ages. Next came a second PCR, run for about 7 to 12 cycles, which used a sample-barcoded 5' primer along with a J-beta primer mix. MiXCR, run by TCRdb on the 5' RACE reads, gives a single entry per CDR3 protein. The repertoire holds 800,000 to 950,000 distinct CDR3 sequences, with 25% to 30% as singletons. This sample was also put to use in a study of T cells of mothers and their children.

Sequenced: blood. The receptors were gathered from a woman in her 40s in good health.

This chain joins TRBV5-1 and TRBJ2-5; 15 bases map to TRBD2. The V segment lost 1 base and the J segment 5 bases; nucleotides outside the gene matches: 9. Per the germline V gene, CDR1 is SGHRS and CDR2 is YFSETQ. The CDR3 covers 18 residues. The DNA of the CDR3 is TGCGCCAGCAGCTTGCCGGGACTAGCGGGAGGTTCCGGTGAGACCCAGTACTTC. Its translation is CASSLPGLAGGSGETQYF. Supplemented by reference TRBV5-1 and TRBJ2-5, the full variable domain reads KAGVTQTPRYLIKTRGQQVTLSCSPISGHRSVSWYQQTPGQGLQFLFEYFSETQRNKGNFPGRFSGRQFSNSRSEMNVSTLELGDSALYLCASSLPGLAGGSGETQYFGPGTRLLVL.

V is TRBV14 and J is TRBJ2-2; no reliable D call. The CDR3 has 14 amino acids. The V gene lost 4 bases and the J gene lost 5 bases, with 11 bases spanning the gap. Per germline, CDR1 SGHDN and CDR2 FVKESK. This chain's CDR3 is CASSPPWGTGELFF. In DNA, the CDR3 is TGTGCCAGCAGCCCGCCTTGGGGAACCGGGGAGCTGTTTTTT.

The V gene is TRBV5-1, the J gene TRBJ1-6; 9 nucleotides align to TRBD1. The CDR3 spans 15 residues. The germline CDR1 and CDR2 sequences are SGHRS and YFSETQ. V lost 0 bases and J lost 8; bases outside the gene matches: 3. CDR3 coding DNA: TGCGCCAGCAGCTTGGCCGGACAGGGGTATTCACCCCTCCACTTT. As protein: CASSLAGQGYSPLHF.

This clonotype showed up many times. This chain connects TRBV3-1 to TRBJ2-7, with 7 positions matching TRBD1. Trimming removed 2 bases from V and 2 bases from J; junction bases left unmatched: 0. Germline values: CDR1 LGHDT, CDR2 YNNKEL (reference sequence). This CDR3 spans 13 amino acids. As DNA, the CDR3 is TGTGCCAGCAGCCAACAGGGGGCCTACGAGCAGTACTTC. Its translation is CASSQQGAYEQYF.

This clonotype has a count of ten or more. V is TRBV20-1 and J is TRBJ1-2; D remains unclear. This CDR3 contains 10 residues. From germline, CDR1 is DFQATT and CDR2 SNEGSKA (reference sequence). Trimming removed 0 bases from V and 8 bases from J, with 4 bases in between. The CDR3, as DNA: TGCAGTGCTAGAGATGAGGGCTACACCTTC. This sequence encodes CSARDEGYTF.

CDR3 coding DNA: TGTGCCAGCACCTTTTTAGTGGCAGATACGCAGTATTTT. It specifies CASTFLVADTQYF. This rearrangement joins TRBV7-2 to TRBJ2-3; no reliable D call. Between the trimmed V and J ends, which lost 7 bases and 4 bases, there was a span of 12 bases. The CDR3 loop spans 13 amino acids. Germline CDR1 is SGHTA and CDR2 is FQGNSA.

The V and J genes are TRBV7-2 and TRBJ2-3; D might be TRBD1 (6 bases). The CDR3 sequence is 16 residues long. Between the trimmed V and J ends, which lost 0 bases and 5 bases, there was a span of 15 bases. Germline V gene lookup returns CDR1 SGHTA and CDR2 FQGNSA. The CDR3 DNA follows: TGTGCCAGCAGCTTAGCGAGCCAAGGGGGTGTAGATACGCAGTATTTT. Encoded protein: CASSLASQGGVDTQYF. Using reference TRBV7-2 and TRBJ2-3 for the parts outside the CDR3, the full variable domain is GAGVSQSPSNKVTEKGKDVELRCDPISGHTALYWYRQSLGQGLEFLIYFQGNSAPDKSGLPSDRFSAERTGGSVSTLTIQRTQQEDSAVYLCASSLASQGGVDTQYFGPGTRLTVL.

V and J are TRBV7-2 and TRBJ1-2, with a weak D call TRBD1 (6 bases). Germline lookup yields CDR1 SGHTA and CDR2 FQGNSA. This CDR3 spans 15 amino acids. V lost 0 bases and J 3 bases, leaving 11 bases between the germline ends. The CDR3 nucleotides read TGTGCCAGCAGCTTAGCCGCACAGGGCTACTATGGCTACACCTTC. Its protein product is CASSLAAQGYYGYTF.

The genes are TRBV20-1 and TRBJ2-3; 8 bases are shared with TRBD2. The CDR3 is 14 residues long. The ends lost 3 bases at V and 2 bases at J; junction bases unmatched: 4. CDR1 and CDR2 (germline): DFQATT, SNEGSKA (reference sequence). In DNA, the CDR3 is TGCAGTGCTAGTATTAGCGGGGTCACAGATACGCAGTATTTT. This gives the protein CSASISGVTDTQYF.

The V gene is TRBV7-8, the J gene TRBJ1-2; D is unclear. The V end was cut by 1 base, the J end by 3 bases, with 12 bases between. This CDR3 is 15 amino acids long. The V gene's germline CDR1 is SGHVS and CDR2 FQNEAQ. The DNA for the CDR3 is TGTGCCAGCAGCTTAGTGGCGTCATGGGACTATGGCTACACCTTC. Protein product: CASSLVASWDYGYTF.

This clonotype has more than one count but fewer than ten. The CDR3 DNA reads TGCGCCAGCAGCTTGGCCCGGATGCGGGGACAGAACACTGAAGCTTTCTTT. It specifies CASSLARMRGQNTEAFF. The chain links TRBV5-1 to TRBJ1-1; TRBD1 might be the D (6 bases). V gave up 0 bases and J gave up 1 base, with 16 bases separating them. Germline assignment: CDR1 SGHRS and CDR2 YFSETQ. The CDR3 extends over 17 amino acids.

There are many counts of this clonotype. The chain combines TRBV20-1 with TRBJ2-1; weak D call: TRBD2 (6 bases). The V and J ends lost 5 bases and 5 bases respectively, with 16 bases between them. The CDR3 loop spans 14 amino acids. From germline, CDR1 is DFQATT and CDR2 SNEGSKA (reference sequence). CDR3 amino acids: CSAAGTPADNEQFF. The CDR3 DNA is TGCAGTGCTGCCGGGACTCCCGCCGACAATGAGCAGTTCTTC.

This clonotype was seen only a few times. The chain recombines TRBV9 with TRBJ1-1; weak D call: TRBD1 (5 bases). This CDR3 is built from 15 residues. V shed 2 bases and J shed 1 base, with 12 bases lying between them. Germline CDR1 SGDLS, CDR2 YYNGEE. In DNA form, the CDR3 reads TGTGCCAGCAGCGTGGCCCTGGGGGAGAACACTGAAGCTTTCTTT. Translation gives CASSVALGENTEAFF.

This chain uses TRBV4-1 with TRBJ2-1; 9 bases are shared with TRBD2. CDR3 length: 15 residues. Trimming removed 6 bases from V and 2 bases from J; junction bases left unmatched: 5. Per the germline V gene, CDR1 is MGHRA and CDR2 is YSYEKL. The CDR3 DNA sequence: TGCGCCAGCAGTCCAGCGGGGGGCACCTACAATGAGCAGTTCTTC. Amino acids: CASSPAGGTYNEQFF.

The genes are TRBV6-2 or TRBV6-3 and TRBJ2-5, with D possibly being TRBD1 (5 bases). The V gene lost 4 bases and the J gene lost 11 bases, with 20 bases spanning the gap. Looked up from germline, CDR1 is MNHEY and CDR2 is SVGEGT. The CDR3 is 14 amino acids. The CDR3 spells CASSWQGLRNGQYF. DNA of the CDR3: TGTGCCAGCAGTTGGCAGGGTTTACGCAATGGGCAGTACTTC.

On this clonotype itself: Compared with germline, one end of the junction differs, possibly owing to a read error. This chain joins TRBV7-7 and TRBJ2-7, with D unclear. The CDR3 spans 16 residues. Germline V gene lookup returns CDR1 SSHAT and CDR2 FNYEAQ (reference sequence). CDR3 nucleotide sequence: TGTGCTAGCAGCATCTCACCATCCCCAGGTTCCAATGAGCAGTACTTC. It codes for CASSISPSPGSNEQYF.

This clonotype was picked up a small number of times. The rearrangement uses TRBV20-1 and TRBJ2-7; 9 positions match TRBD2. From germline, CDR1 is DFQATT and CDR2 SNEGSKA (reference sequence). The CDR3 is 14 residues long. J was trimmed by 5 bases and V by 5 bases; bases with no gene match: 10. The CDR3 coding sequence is TGCAGTGCTCGAGGGGCTAGCGGGGCAGACGAGCAGTACTTC. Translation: CSARGASGADEQYF.

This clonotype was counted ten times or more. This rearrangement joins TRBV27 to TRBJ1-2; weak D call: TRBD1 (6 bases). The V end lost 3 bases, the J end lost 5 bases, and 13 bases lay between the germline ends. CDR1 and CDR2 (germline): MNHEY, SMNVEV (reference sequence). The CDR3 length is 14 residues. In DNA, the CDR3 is TGTGCCAGCAGTTTTGGTAGGACAGCATATGGCTACACCTTC. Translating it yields CASSFGRTAYGYTF.

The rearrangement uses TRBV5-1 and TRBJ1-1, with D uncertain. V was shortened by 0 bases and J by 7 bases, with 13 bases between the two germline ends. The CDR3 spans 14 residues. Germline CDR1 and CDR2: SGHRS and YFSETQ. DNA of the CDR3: TGCGCCAGCAGCTTGGAGGTGACCACGGGTGAAGCTTTCTTT. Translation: CASSLEVTTGEAFF.

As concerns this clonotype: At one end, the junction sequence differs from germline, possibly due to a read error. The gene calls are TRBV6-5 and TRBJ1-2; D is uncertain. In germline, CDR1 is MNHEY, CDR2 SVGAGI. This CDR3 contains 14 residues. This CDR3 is CTSSYSAGSRGYTF. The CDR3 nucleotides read TGTACCAGCAGTTACTCGGCGGGATCGAGGGGCTACACCTTC.

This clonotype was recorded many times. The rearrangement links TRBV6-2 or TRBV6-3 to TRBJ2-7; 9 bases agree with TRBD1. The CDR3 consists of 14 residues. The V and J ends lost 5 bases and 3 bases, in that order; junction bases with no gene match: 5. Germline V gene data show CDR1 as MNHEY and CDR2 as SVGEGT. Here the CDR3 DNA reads TGTGCCAGCAGTAAACAGGGGGCGAACTACGAGCAGTACTTC. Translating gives CASSKQGANYEQYF.

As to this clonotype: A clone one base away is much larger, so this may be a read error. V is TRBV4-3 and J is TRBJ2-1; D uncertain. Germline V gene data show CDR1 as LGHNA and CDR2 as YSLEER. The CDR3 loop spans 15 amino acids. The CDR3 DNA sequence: TGCGCCGGCAGTTTACAAGGGAATCGAGGCGATGAGCAGTTCTTC. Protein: CAGSLQGNRGDEQFF.

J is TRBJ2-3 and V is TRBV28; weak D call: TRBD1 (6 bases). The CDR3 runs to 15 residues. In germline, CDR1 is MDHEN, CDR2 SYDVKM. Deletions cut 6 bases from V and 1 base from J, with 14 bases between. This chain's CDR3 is CASRRGGGRTDTQYF. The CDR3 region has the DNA TGTGCCAGCAGGAGGGGTGGGGGCCGCACAGATACGCAGTATTTT.

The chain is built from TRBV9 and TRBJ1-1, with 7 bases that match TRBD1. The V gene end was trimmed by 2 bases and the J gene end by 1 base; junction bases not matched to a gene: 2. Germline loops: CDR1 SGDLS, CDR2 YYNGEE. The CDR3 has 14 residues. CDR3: CASSVRQGNTEAFF. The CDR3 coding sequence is TGTGCCAGCAGCGTTCGACAGGGGAACACTGAAGCTTTCTTT. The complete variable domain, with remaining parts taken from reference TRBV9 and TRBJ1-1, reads DSGVTQTPKHLITATGQRVTLRCSPRSGDLSVYWYQQSLDQGLQFLIQYYNGEERAKGNILERFSAQQFPDLHSELNLSSLELGDSALYFCASSVRQGNTEAFFGQGTRLTVV.

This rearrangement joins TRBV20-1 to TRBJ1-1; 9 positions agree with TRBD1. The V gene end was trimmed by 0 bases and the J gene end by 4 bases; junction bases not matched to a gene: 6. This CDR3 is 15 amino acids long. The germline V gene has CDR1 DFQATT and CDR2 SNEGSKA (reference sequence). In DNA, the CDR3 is TGCAGTGCTAGAGATACGAGACAGGGGGGCACTGAAGCTTTCTTT. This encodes CSARDTRQGGTEAFF.

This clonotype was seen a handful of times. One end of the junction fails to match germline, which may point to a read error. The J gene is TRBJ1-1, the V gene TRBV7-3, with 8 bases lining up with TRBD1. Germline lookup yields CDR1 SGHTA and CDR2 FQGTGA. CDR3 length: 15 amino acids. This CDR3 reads CAGSLTWTGFTEAFF. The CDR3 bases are TGTGCCGGCAGCTTAACATGGACAGGGTTCACTGAAGCTTTCTTT.

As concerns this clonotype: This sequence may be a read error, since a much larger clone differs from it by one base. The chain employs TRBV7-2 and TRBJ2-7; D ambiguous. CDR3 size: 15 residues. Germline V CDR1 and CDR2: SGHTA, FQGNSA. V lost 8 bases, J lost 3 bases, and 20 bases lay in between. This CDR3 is CASSRLTLPLYEQYF. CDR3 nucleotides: TGTGCCAGCTCTCGATTGACATTACCCCTCTACGAGCAGTACTTC.

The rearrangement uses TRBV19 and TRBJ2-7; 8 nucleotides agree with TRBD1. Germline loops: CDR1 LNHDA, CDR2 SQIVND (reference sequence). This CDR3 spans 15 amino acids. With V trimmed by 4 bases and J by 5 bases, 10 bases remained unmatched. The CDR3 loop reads CASSTMGRGRNEQYF. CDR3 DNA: TGTGCCAGTAGTACAATGGGCAGGGGGCGAAACGAGCAGTACTTC.